This T cell receptor (beta chain) was sequenced in a study of OX40 agonist ivuxolimab in advanced cancers. Study in general: Patients were infused with ivuxolimab every 2 weeks at 0.01 to 10 mg/kg. Overall study results and limits: With doses of 0.1-3.0 mg/kg, partial responders showed among the lowest clonal expansion. Researchers did not establish what antigens the expanded peripheral T cells target.

Sequencing used immunoSEQ multiplex PCR; TCRdb keeps in-frame clones, though not all of them. The table lists about 120,000 clones, 80% to 90% of them singletons. As regards this clone: Its cognate antigen is unknown.

CDR3 length: 19 residues. Losses at the gene ends were 5 bases for V and 1 base for J; bases not matched to a gene: 11. Germline V lookup: CDR1 SGHVS, CDR2 FNYEAQ. The sample consisted of CD4+ or CD8+ T cells sorted from blood, taken in a trial of the OX40 agonist ivuxolimab. The receptor's source is an adult with an advanced solid tumor such as melanoma, head and neck, liver or kidney cancer. The chain couples TRBV7-6 to TRBJ2-1; 13 bases agree with TRBD2. The CDR3 here is CASSPRLAGGTGSYNEQFF. Here the CDR3 DNA reads TGTGCCAGCAGCCCACGACTAGCGGGGGGTACGGGGTCCTACAATGAGCAGTTCTTC.